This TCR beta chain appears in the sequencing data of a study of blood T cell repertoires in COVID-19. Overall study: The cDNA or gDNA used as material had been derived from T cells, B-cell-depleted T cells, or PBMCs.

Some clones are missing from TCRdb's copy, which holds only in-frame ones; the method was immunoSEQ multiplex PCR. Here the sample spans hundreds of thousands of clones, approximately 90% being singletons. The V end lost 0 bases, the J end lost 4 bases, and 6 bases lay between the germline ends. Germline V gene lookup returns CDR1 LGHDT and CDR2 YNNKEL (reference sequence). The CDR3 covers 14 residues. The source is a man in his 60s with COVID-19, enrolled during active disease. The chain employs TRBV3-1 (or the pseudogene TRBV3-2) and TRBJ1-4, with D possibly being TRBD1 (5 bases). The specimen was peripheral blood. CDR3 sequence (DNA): TGTGCCAGCAGCCAAGACCAGGGTAATGAAAAACTGTTTTTT. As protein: CASSQDQGNEKLFF.